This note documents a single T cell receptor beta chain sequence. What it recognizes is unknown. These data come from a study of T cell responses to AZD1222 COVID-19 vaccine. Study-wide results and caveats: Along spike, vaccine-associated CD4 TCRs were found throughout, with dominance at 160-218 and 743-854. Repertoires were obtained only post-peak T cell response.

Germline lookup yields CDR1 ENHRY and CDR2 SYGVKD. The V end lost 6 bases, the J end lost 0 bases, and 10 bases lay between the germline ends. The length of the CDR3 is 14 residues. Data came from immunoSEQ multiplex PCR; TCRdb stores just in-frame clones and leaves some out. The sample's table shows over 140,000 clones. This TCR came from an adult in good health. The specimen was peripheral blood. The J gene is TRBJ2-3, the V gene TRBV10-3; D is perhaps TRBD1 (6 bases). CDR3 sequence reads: CAIRDTGSTDTQYF. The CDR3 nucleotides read TGTGCCATCAGGGACACAGGGAGCACAGATACGCAGTATTTT.